This entry is about one T cell receptor beta chain. The PCR made use of 60 Vbeta and 13 Jbeta primers. Libraries were prepared by immunoSEQ multiplex PCR; TCRdb keeps only in-frame clonotypes and omits some of them. Here the sample spans some 150,000 clones, 76% being singletons. This sample was included in a study of cytomegalovirus exposure and HLA in healthy donors. This TCR was recovered from a woman aged 40 to 50 in good health and CMV-seronegative. Sequencing was carried out using PBMCs.

CDR3 region: CASSLNDAGNSPLHF. The CDR3 region has the DNA TGTGCCAGCTCGCTTAATGATGCGGGTAATTCACCCCTCCACTTT. This sequence joins TRBV18 and TRBJ1-6; D uncertain. V lost 6 bases to trimming and J lost 6 bases, with 15 bases between them. This CDR3 comprises 15 residues. The germline gives CDR1 KGHSH, CDR2 LQKENI.